Below are 31 T cell receptor beta chains sequenced from a single sample in a study of control samples from healthy donors and cancer patients (dated by TCRdb to about 2020). The library was produced with the immunoSEQ multiplex PCR assay. The clones in this table, taken by TCRdb from immuneACCESS, are in-frame only. Not every clone is retained; where verified, under half of the shortfall comes from an unresolved V gene, and the cause of the rest is unknown. Here the sample has about 150,000 clones; approximately 94% occur a single time. Of the sample, about 9.3% is held by the ten largest clones. Sequenced sample: blood. These receptors came from a woman aged 40 to 50 in good health.

This chain links TRBV6-6 with TRBJ2-3; D may be TRBD1 (5 bases). In germline, CDR1 is MNHNY, CDR2 SVGAGI (reference sequence). This CDR3 region has 14 residues. V lost 9 bases to trimming and J lost 2 bases, with 15 bases between them. CDR3 loop: CASWAGALTDTQYF. CDR3 DNA sequence: TGTGCCAGTTGGGCTGGGGCTCTCACAGATACGCAGTATTTT.

The V and J genes are TRBV6-6 and TRBJ1-2; D gene unclear. Germline CDR1 and CDR2: MNHNY and SVGAGI (reference sequence). With 4 bases removed from V and 0 bases from J, the gap between germline ends came to 12 bases. This CDR3 has 15 amino acids. The CDR3 reads CASSFGPKANYGYTF. CDR3 DNA sequence: TGTGCCAGCAGTTTCGGACCGAAAGCTAACTATGGCTACACCTTC.

The chain couples TRBV19 to TRBJ1-4; D gene unclear. V lost 3 bases to trimming and J lost 7 bases, with 18 bases between them. Germline CDR1 LNHDA, CDR2 SQIVND (reference sequence). This CDR3 has 16 residues. This CDR3 is CASSIPGGSRGEKLFF. The DNA for the CDR3 is TGTGCCAGTAGTATTCCAGGAGGATCCCGGGGTGAAAAACTGTTTTTT.

The chain links TRBV7-2 to TRBJ1-3, with D unresolved. Germline V gene data show CDR1 as SGHTA and CDR2 as FQGNSA. The CDR3 covers 16 residues. Trimming pared 1 base from V and 0 bases from J, leaving 10 bases between. The DNA of the CDR3 is TGTGCCAGCAGCTTAGTTTTTGACAACTCTGGAAACACCATATATTTT. Its translation is CASSLVFDNSGNTIYF.

This sequence joins TRBV15 and TRBJ2-5; D not resolved. CDR1 and CDR2 (germline): LNHNV, YYDKDF (reference sequence). This CDR3 contains 15 residues. Trimming pared 2 bases from V and 1 base from J, leaving 11 bases between. In nucleotides, the CDR3 is TGTGCCACCAGCAGAAATCCCGGGCCCCAAGAGACCCAGTACTTC. As protein: CATSRNPGPQETQYF. Based on the CDR3 plus reference TRBV15 and TRBJ2-5, the full variable domain is DAMVIQNPRYQVTQFGKPVTLSCSQTLNHNVMYWYQQKSSQAPKLLFHYYDKDFNNEADTPDNFQSRRPNTSFCFLDIRSPGLGDTAMYLCATSRNPGPQETQYFGPGTRLLVL.

This chain links TRBV3-1 (or the pseudogene TRBV3-2) with TRBJ1-5; no firm D call. The germline CDR1 and CDR2 sequences are LGHDT and YNNKEL (reference sequence). V gave up 1 base and J gave up 6 bases, with 10 bases separating them. The CDR3 loop spans 14 amino acids. CDR3 in DNA: TGTGCCAGCAGCCAAGGTGGGTTAACTCAGCCCCAGCATTTT. This gives the protein CASSQGGLTQPQHF.

The genes are TRBV12-5 and TRBJ1-2, with D perhaps TRBD1 (6 bases). The length of the CDR3 is 14 residues. V was shortened by 5 bases and J by 2 bases, with 12 bases between the two germline ends. The germline V gene has CDR1 LGHNT and CDR2 FRNRAP. CDR3 nucleotide sequence: TGTGCTAGTGGTCGGGGACAATCGAACTATGGCTACACCTTC. Its translation is CASGRGQSNYGYTF.

J is TRBJ2-4 and V is TRBV4-2, with D possibly matching TRBD1 (5 bases). Trimming removed 3 bases at V and 2 bases at J, with 8 bases between. Germline V gives CDR1 LGHNA, CDR2 YNFKEQ. CDR3 size: 14 residues. CDR3 loop: CASSQAGTKNIQYF. CDR3 DNA: TGTGCCAGCAGCCAGGCAGGGACCAAAAACATTCAGTACTTC.

As regards this clone: One end of the junction is discordant with germline, which a read error may explain. The V gene is TRBV19, the J gene TRBJ2-7, with D possibly TRBD2 on 5 matching bases. Germline CDR1 and CDR2: LNHDA and SQIVND (reference sequence). The CDR3 consists of 14 residues. The CDR3 bases are TGTGCCAGTAGTATAGATCTATTAGGAGGCCTGCCGAACTTC. It yields the protein CASSIDLLGGLPNF.

The chain carries TRBV6-9 and TRBJ1-2; D remains ambiguous. In germline, CDR1 is MNHGY, CDR2 SVAAGI. The CDR3 is 13 residues long. Trimming removed 6 bases at V and 4 bases at J, with 12 bases between. The CDR3 sequence: CASRATELYGYTF. In DNA form, the CDR3 reads TGTGCCAGCAGGGCAACAGAGCTCTATGGCTACACCTTC.

The gene calls are TRBV12-3 or TRBV12-4 and TRBJ1-5; D is unclear. V dropped 6 bases and J dropped 5 bases, with 11 bases sitting between them. CDR3 length: 13 residues. The CDR3 DNA sequence: TGTGCCAGCAGCCTTGGAACAGATCAGCCCCAGCATTTT. It specifies CASSLGTDQPQHF.

V gene TRBV25-1 combines with J gene TRBJ1-2; D possibly corresponds to TRBD1 (5 bases). This CDR3 region has 18 residues. Trimming pared 6 bases from V and 0 bases from J, leaving 23 bases between. Germline V gene lookup returns CDR1 MGHDK and CDR2 SYGVNS. In nucleotides, the CDR3 is TGTGCCAGCAGGCCTAACAAAGGCACAGGAGAAACTAACTATGGCTACACCTTC. Translating gives CASRPNKGTGETNYGYTF.

The chain combines TRBV27 with TRBJ2-2; D is possibly TRBD2 (6 bases). Germline assignment: CDR1 MNHEY and CDR2 SMNVEV (reference sequence). Trimming shortened V by 1 base and J by 1 base, and 7 bases separated the two germline ends. CDR3 length: 15 residues. CDR3 residues: CASSLFSGNTGELFF. The DNA of the CDR3 is TGTGCCAGCAGTTTATTTAGCGGGAACACCGGGGAGCTGTTTTTT.

This chain uses TRBV11-3 with TRBJ2-1; 16 bases align to TRBD2. The germline CDR1 and CDR2 sequences are SGHNT and YENEEA. This CDR3 spans 16 amino acids. V was pared by 1 base and J by 9 bases, with 3 bases of the junction left unmatched. CDR3 nucleotide sequence: TGTGCCAGCAGCTTAGTTGGGACTAGCGGGGGGGTTGAGCAGTTCTTC. It translates to CASSLVGTSGGVEQFF.

The rearrangement links TRBV6-2 or TRBV6-3 to TRBJ2-5; D is possibly TRBD1 or TRBD2 (5 bases each). This CDR3 comprises 17 residues. From germline, CDR1 is MNHEY and CDR2 SVGEGT. The ends were cut back, 6 bases at V and 4 bases at J, with 24 bases in the middle. The CDR3 sequence: CASSASGTSFRGETQYF. Here the CDR3 DNA reads TGTGCCAGCAGCGCATCCGGGACCAGTTTTAGGGGAGAGACCCAGTACTTC.

This rearrangement joins TRBV5-6 to TRBJ1-5; possible D gene TRBD1, 6 bases. CDR1 is SGHDT and CDR2 is YYEEEE in the germline V gene. Between the trimmed V and J ends, which lost 8 bases and 0 bases, there was a span of 9 bases. This CDR3 region has 13 residues. The CDR3 reads CASTRGSNQPQHF. The CDR3 DNA reads TGTGCCAGTACCAGGGGTAGCAATCAGCCCCAGCATTTT.

The chain carries TRBV14 and TRBJ2-7; perhaps TRBD2 as D (5 bases). This CDR3 is 15 amino acids long. CDR1 is SGHDN and CDR2 is FVKESK in the germline V gene. Trimming left V 0 bases short and J 3 bases short, with 12 bases between. The CDR3 reads CASSQDWVGSYEQYF. The DNA for the CDR3 is TGTGCCAGCAGCCAAGACTGGGTGGGGAGCTACGAGCAGTACTTC.

V gene TRBV19 combines with J gene TRBJ1-5; 8 bases are shared with TRBD1. Looked up from germline, CDR1 is LNHDA and CDR2 is SQIVND (reference sequence). The V and J ends lost 7 bases and 7 bases, in that order; junction bases with no gene match: 9. This CDR3 has 14 residues. CDR3 in amino acids: CASTRGPPSQPQHF. CDR3 sequence (DNA): TGTGCCAGTACCAGGGGGCCCCCCAGCCAGCCCCAGCATTTT.

This rearrangement joins TRBV27 to TRBJ2-7; 11 positions agree with TRBD1. Germline CDR1 reads MNHEY; CDR2 reads SMNVEV (reference sequence). The V and J ends lost 0 bases and 3 bases, in that order; junction bases with no gene match: 4. This CDR3 has 16 residues. The CDR3 nucleotides read TGTGCCAGCAGTTTATCGGTTGGGACAGGGGGCTACGAGCAGTACTTC. The encoded protein is CASSLSVGTGGYEQYF.

The V gene is TRBV5-4, the J gene TRBJ1-1; unclear D gene. Germline CDR1 is SGHNT and CDR2 is YYREEE (reference sequence). V was pared by 2 bases and J by 5 bases, with 4 bases between. CDR3 length: 11 amino acids. The CDR3 coding sequence is TGTGCCAGCAGCTTTCTTACTGAAGCTTTCTTT. Translated: CASSFLTEAFF.

The CDR3 reads CASSLDRGQDEKLFF. The CDR3 region has the DNA TGCGCCAGCAGCTTGGACAGGGGGCAAGATGAAAAACTGTTTTTT. The J gene is TRBJ1-4, the V gene TRBV5-1; 9 positions agree with TRBD1. Germline V gene lookup returns CDR1 SGHRS and CDR2 YFSETQ. With 0 bases clipped from V and 6 bases from J, the junction kept 3 bases outside the gene matches. The CDR3 is 15 residues long.

This sequence joins TRBV5-1 and TRBJ1-3, with TRBD1 as a possible D gene (6 bases). The CDR3 runs 16 residues. V was trimmed by 0 bases and J by 4 bases, leaving 14 bases between them. Germline CDR1 SGHRS, CDR2 YFSETQ. The CDR3 loop reads CASSLADTGLGNTIYF. The CDR3 DNA sequence: TGCGCCAGCAGCTTGGCCGATACAGGGTTAGGAAACACCATATATTTT.

The rearrangement joins TRBV19 to TRBJ1-5; no firm D call. The CDR3 is 16 amino acids. V shed 6 bases and J shed 5 bases, with 20 bases lying between them. The germline gives CDR1 LNHDA, CDR2 SQIVND (reference sequence). The DNA of the CDR3 is TGTGCCAGTAGGCCTACTGCCATCGCCCTTTATCAGCCCCAGCATTTT. Translated, it gives CASRPTAIALYQPQHF.

This rearrangement joins TRBV11-2 to TRBJ1-5, with D unclear. V was clipped by 1 base and J by 4 bases, with 5 bases between them. Germline CDR1 is SGHAT and CDR2 is FQNNGV. The CDR3 loop spans 13 amino acids. The DNA of the CDR3 is TGTGCCAGCAGCTTAGTAGATAATCAGCCCCAGCATTTT. Protein product: CASSLVDNQPQHF.

The chain uses TRBV7-2 and TRBJ1-4; D remains unclear. The CDR3 runs 13 residues. The germline CDR1 and CDR2 sequences are SGHTA and FQGNSA. V was pared by 4 bases and J by 8 bases, with 11 bases between. CDR3 nucleotides: TGTGCCAGCAGCTCAACACGGTTGGAAAAACTGTTTTTT. Amino acids: CASSSTRLEKLFF.

The gene calls are TRBV11-2 and TRBJ1-1, with no clear D. CDR3 length equals 16 residues. Trimming shortened V by 2 bases and J by 6 bases, and 19 bases separated the two germline ends. The germline gives CDR1 SGHAT, CDR2 FQNNGV. The DNA of the CDR3 is TGTGCCAGCAGCTTAAACTGGGGTATAAGAGAAGCTGAAGCTTTCTTT. This codes for CASSLNWGIREAEAFF.

CDR3 sequence reads: CASSLGRVGSPLHF. The CDR3 DNA is TGTGCCAGCAGCTTAGGTAGGGTCGGCTCACCCCTCCACTTT. V and J are TRBV13 and TRBJ1-6; no clear D gene. Trimming cost V 0 bases and J 10 bases, with 10 bases left between them. CDR3 length: 14 amino acids. The V gene's germline CDR1 is PRHDT and CDR2 FYEKMQ (reference sequence).

The V and J genes are TRBV10-3 and TRBJ2-1; D perhaps matches TRBD2 (5 bases). V shed 8 bases and J shed 5 bases, with 10 bases lying between them. There are 12 residues in the CDR3. The germline V gene has CDR1 ENHRY and CDR2 SYGVKD. The CDR3: CAIAGINNEQFF. The DNA for the CDR3 is TGTGCCATCGCCGGGATCAACAATGAGCAGTTCTTC.

The chain is built from TRBV7-9 and TRBJ1-1; D remains ambiguous. The germline V gene has CDR1 SEHNR and CDR2 FQNEAQ (reference sequence). V lost 2 bases and J lost 3, with 7 bases in between. CDR3 length: 13 residues. The CDR3 nucleotides are TGTGCCAGCAGCTTATCGGTACACACTGAAGCTTTCTTT. The encoded protein is CASSLSVHTEAFF.

V gene TRBV19 combines with J gene TRBJ2-7; 7 bases match TRBD2. Germline CDR1 is LNHDA and CDR2 is SQIVND (reference sequence). V was clipped by 4 bases and J by 0 bases; unmatched bases: 6. The CDR3 contains 15 residues. The CDR3 DNA reads as TGTGCCAGTAGTACCCACCTAGCGGTCTCCTACGAGCAGTACTTC. Protein: CASSTHLAVSYEQYF.

The chain links TRBV19 to TRBJ1-2, with D possibly being TRBD1 (5 bases). This CDR3 region has 15 residues. Germline loops: CDR1 LNHDA, CDR2 SQIVND (reference sequence). Trimming left V 5 bases short and J 0 bases short, with 13 bases between. This CDR3 reads CASSSSPGTNYGYTF. In DNA, the CDR3 is TGTGCCAGTAGTTCCTCACCAGGGACTAACTATGGCTACACCTTC.